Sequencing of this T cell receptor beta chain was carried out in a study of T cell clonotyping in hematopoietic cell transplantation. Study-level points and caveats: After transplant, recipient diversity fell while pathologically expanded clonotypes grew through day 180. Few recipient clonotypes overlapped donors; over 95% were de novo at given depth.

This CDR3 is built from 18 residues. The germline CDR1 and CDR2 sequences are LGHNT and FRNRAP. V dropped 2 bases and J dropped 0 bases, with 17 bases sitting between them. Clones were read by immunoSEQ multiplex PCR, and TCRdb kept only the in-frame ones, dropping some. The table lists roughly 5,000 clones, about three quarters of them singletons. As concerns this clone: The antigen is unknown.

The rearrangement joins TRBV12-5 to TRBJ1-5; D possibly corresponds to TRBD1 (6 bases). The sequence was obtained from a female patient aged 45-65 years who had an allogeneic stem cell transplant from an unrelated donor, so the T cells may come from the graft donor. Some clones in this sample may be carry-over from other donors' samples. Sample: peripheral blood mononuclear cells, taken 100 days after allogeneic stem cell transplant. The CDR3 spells CASGLPIQGVNSNQPQHF. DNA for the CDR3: TGTGCTAGTGGTTTGCCTATACAGGGTGTTAATAGCAATCAGCCCCAGCATTTT.